Here is one T cell receptor (beta chain) with its context. Its antigen is unknown. Other DNA sequences from this sample encode an identical CDR3 as well. These data belong to a study of shared clonotypes between healthy human individuals. The run depth of the assay was deep. Sorted-subset replicate PCR reactions were performed with 150 to 200 ng DNA, corresponding to tens of thousands of T cell genomes. Using immunoSEQ multiplex PCR, the repertoire was profiled, and TCRdb retains in-frame clones only, with some absent. The data show more than 1.2 million clones, with approximately 98.5% seen just once and 0.3% to 0.45% held by the top ten. CDR3 size: 13 residues. Trimming pared 0 bases from V and 2 bases from J, leaving 3 bases between. Germline V CDR1 and CDR2: KGHSH, LQKENI. General study points: Clonotypes which were not shared had lower generation probabilities than clonotypes that all four donors shared.

This rearrangement joins TRBV18 to TRBJ2-3; D unclear. The sequence was obtained from a man aged 30 to 39 in good health. Source material: naive CD4+ T cells sorted from blood. The sample's subset: CD45RA+ positively selected. CDR3 DNA sequence: TGTGCCAGCTCACCACCTTCCACAGATACGCAGTATTTT. This encodes CASSPPSTDTQYF.